This TCR beta chain was sequenced during a study of blood T cell repertoires in COVID-19. The wider study: Spain, Italy and the United States supplied samples that represented acute and convalescent COVID-19.

Clones were sequenced by immunoSEQ multiplex PCR, and TCRdb holds only the in-frame ones, with some missing. The repertoire includes 250,000 to 350,000 clones, roughly 83% of them detected once, and 1.4% to 1.5% sits in the top ten. Trimming took off 0 bases at V and 0 bases at J, with 9 bases between the two ends. The CDR3 loop spans 15 amino acids. Germline V gene lookup returns CDR1 SGHKS and CDR2 YYEKEE (reference sequence). This chain uses TRBV5-5 with TRBJ1-2; D is uncertain. The sequence came from a human donor with COVID-19, enrolled during active disease. The donor label of this sample is uncertain. The sequenced sample was peripheral blood. The CDR3 spells CASSLDGSANYGYTF. Written as DNA, the CDR3 is TGTGCCAGCAGCTTGGATGGTTCAGCTAACTATGGCTACACCTTC.